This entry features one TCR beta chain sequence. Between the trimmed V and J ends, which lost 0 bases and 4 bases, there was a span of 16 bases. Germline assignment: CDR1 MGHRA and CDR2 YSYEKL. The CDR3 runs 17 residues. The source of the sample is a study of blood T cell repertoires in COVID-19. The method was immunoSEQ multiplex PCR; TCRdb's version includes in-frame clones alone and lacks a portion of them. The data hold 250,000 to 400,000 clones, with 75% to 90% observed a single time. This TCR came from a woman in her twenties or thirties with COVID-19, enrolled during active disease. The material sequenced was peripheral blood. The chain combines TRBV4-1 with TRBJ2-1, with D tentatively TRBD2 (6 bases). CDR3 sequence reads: CASSQEGSGRVYNEQFF. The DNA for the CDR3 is TGCGCCAGCAGCCAAGAGGGTAGCGGAAGAGTGTACAATGAGCAGTTCTTC.